Listed here is a single TCR beta chain. Its antigen remains unidentified. This entry is derived from a study of monozygotic twins with inflammatory bowel disease. Broader study findings: Whether twins were concordant or discordant made no difference to repertoire similarity, possibly from limited power. IBD patients had lower TCRbeta diversity (inverse Simpson) than healthy co-twins.

CDR3 length: 15 residues. Germline V gives CDR1 SGDLS, CDR2 YYNGEE. About 3.5 ug of total RNA went into each TCR library. cDNA was produced in eight separate reactions per sample. Each CDR3 protein gets one entry in TCRdb, which reprocessed the 5' RACE reads and gives no DNA. This repertoire includes approximately 200,000 distinct CDR3 sequences. The TCR originated in a human donor with ulcerative colitis or Crohn's disease, or a healthy co-twin of an affected twin (not recorded which). The material sequenced was blood. This rearrangement joins TRBV9 to TRBJ2-3. This chain's CDR3 is CASSLAWVGTDTQYF.